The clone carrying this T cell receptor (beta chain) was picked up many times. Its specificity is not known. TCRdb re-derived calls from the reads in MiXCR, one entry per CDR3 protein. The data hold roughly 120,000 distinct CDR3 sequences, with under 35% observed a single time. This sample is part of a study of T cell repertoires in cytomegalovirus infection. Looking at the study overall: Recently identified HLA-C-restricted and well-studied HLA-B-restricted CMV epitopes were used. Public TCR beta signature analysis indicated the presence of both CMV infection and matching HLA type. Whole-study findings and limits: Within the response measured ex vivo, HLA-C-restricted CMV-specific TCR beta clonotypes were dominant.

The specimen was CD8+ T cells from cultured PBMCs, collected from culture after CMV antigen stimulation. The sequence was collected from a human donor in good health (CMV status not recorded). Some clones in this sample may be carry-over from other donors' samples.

Here the CDR3 DNA reads TGTGCCAGCAGCTTAGGGGCAGGGGTTCAAAACATTCAGTACTTC. Protein sequence: CASSLGAGVQNIQYF. The V gene is TRBV7-8, the J gene TRBJ2-4; D perhaps matches TRBD1 (6 bases). Between the trimmed V and J ends, which lost 1 base and 5 bases, there was a span of 12 bases. The CDR3 is 15 residues long. From germline, CDR1 is SGHVS and CDR2 FQNEAQ.